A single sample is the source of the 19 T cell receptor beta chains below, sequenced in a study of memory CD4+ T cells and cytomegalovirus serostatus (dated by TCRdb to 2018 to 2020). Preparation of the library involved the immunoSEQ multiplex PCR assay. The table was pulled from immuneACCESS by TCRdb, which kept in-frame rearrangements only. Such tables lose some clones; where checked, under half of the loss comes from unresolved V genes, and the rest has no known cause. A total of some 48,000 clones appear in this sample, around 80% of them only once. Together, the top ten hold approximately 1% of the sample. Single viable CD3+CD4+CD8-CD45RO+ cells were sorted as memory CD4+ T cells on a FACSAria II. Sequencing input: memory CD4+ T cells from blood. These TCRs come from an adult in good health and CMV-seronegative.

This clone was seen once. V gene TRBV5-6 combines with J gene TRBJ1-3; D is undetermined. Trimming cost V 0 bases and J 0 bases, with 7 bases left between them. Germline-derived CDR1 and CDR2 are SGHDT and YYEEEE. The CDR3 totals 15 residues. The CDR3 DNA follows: TGTGCCAGCAGCTTGGGTAGGGTCTCTGGAAACACCATATATTTT. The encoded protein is CASSLGRVSGNTIYF. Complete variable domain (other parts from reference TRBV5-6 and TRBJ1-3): DAGVTQSPTHLIKTRGQQVTLRCSPKSGHDTVSWYQQALGQGPQFIFQYYEEEERQRGNFPDRFSGHQFPNYSSELNVNALLLGDSALYLCASSLGRVSGNTIYFGEGSWLTVV.

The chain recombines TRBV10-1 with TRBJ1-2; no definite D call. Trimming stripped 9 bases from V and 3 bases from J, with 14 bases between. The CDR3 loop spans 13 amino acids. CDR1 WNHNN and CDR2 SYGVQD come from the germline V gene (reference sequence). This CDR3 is CARPEDQYYGYTF. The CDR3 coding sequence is TGCGCCAGGCCGGAGGACCAGTACTATGGCTACACCTTC.

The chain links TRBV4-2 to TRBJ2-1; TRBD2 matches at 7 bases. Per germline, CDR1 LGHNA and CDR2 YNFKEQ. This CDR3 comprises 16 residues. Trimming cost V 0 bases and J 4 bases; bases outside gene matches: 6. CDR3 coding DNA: TGTGCCAGCAGCCAAGAGTCACTAGCGCGGTACAATGAGCAGTTCTTC. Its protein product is CASSQESLARYNEQFF.

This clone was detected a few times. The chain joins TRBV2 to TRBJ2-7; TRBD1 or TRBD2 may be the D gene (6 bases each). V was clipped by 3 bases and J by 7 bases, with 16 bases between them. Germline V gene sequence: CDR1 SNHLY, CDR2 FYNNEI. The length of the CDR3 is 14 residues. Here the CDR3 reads CASSDRGGPEEQYF. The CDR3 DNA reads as TGTGCCAGCAGTGATCGTGGGGGGCCAGAGGAGCAGTACTTC.

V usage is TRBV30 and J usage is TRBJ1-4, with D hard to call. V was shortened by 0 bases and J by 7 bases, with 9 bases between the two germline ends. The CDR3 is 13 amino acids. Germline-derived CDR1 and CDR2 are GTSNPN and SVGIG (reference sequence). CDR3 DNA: TGTGCCTGGAGTGTGGGAGGTAGTGAAAAACTGTTTTTT. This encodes CAWSVGGSEKLFF.

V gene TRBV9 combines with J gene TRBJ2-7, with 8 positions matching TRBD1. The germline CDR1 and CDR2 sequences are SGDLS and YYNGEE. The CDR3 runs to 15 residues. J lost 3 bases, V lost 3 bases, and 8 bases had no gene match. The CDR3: CASSATDRGGYEQYF. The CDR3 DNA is TGTGCCAGCAGCGCGACCGACAGGGGCGGCTACGAGCAGTACTTC.

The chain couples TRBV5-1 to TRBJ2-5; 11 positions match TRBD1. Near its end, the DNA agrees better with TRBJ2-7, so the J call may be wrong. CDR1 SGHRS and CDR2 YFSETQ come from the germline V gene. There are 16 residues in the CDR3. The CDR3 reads CASRTLGQGGSYEQYF. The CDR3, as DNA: TGCGCCAGCAGGACCCTGGGACAGGGGGGCTCCTACGAGCAGTACTTC.

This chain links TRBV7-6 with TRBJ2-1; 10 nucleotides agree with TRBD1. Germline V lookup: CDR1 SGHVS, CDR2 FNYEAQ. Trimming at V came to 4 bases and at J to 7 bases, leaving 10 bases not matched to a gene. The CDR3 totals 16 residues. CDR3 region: CASSSDRTGGSNEQFF. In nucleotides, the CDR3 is TGTGCCAGCAGCTCCGACCGGACAGGGGGTTCGAATGAGCAGTTCTTC.

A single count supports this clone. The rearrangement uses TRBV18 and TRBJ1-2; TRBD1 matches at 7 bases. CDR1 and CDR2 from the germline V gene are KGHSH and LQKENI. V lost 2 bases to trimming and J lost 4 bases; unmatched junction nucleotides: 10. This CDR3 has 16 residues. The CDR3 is CASSPETGRESYGYTF. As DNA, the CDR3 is TGTGCCAGCTCACCAGAGACAGGGAGGGAGTCCTATGGCTACACCTTC.

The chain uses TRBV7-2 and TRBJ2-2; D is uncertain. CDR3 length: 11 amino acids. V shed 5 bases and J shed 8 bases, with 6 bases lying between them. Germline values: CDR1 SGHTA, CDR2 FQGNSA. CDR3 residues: CASSGWGELFF. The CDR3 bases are TGTGCCAGCAGCGGGTGGGGGGAGCTGTTTTTT.

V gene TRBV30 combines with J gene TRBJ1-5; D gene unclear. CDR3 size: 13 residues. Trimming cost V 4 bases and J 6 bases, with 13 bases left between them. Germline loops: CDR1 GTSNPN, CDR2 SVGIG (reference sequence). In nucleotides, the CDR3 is TGTGCCTGGAACAGCTTAATCGGTCAGCCCCAGCATTTT. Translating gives CAWNSLIGQPQHF.

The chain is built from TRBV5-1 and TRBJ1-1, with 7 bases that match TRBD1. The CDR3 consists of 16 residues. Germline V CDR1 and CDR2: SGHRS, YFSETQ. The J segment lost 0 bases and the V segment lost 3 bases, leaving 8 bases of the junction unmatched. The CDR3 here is CASSSGQSIMNTEAFF. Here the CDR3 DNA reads TGCGCCAGCAGCTCGGGACAGTCCATAATGAACACTGAAGCTTTCTTT.

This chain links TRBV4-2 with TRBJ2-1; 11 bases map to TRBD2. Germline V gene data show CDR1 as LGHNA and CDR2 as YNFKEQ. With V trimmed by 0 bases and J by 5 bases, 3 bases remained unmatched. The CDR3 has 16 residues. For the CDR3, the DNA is TGTGCCAGCAGCCAAGATGCTAGCGGGGGGCACAATGAGCAGTTCTTC. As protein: CASSQDASGGHNEQFF.

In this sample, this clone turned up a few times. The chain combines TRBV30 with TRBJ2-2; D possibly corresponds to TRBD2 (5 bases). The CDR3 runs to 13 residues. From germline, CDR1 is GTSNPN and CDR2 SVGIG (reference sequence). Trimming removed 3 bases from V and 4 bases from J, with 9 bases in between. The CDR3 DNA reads TGTGCCTGGAGCACGGAGGCCACCGGGGAGCTGTTTTTT. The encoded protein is CAWSTEATGELFF.

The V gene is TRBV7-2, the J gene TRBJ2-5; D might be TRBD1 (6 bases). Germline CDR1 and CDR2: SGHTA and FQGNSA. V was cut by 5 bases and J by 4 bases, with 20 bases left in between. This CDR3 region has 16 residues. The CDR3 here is CASSPVGAGVGETQYF. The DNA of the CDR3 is TGTGCCAGCAGCCCGGTGGGGGCTGGGGTCGGAGAGACCCAGTACTTC.

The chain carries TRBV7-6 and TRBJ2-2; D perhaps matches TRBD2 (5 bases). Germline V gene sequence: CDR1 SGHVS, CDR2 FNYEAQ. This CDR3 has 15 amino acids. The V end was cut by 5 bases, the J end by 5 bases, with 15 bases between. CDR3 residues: CASSSMIRGTGELFF. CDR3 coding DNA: TGTGCCAGCAGCAGTATGATCCGAGGGACCGGGGAGCTGTTTTTT.

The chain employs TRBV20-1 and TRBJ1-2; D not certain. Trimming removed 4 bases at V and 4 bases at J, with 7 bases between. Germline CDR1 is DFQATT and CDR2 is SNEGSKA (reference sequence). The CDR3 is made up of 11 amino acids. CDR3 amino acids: CSATDIYGYTF. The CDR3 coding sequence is TGCAGTGCTACCGATATCTATGGCTACACCTTC.

The CDR3, as DNA: TGTGCCAGTAGAGCGGGTCTCTATGGCTACACCTTC. Its protein product is CASRAGLYGYTF. The gene calls are TRBV19 and TRBJ1-2; no firm D call. V lost 6 bases to trimming and J lost 4 bases, with 9 bases between them. CDR1 and CDR2 from the germline V gene are LNHDA and SQIVND (reference sequence). There are 12 residues in the CDR3.

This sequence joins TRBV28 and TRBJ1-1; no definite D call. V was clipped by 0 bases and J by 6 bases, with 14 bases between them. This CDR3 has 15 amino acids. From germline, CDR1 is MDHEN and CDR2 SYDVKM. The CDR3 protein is CASSLWRQFVAEAFF. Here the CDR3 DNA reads TGTGCCAGCAGTTTATGGCGACAATTCGTCGCTGAAGCTTTCTTT.